A single sample gave rise to the 14 T cell receptor beta chains below, sequenced in a study of CD8 T cells in ankylosing spondylitis. TCRdb reprocessed the 5' RACE reads with MiXCR, giving one entry per CDR3 protein. This table holds 400,000 to 450,000 distinct CDR3 sequences, 15% to 20% found once. Notes on the study in general: Fewer than 10 highly homologous variants formed a TCR beta motif that appeared characteristic of ankylosing spondylitis blood.

Antigens for these TCRs are unknown. Material: blood, either unsorted or a sorted T cell fraction (not recorded which). These receptor sequences come from a male donor with ankylosing spondylitis.

This clonotype was counted between two and nine times. The rearrangement links TRBV4-2 to TRBJ2-7, with TRBD2 matching 9 bases. The junction had 5 bases not matched to a gene; V was cut back by 1 base and J by 1 base. The CDR3 has 16 residues. Germline V lookup: CDR1 LGHNA, CDR2 YNFKEQ. As DNA, the CDR3 is TGTGCCAGCAGCCAAGGTAGCGGGAGTCTTTCCTACGAGCAGTACTTC. It translates to CASSQGSGSLSYEQYF.

The chain is built from TRBV5-1 and TRBJ1-3, with unresolved D. This CDR3 contains 15 residues. V lost 3 bases and J lost 4, with 14 bases in between. From germline, CDR1 is SGHRS and CDR2 YFSETQ. This CDR3 reads CASSSDGNSGNTIYF. The CDR3 DNA reads as TGCGCCAGCAGCTCGGACGGCAACTCAGGAAACACCATATATTTT.

The chain recombines TRBV7-2 with TRBJ2-7; perhaps TRBD2 as D (6 bases). The CDR3 runs to 12 residues. The V gene lost 5 bases and the J gene lost 3 bases, with 8 bases spanning the gap. From germline, CDR1 is SGHTA and CDR2 FQGNSA. The CDR3 loop is CASSRLGYEQYF. The CDR3 coding sequence is TGTGCCAGCAGCAGACTAGGCTACGAGCAGTACTTC. Full variable domain (rest looked up from reference TRBV7-2 and TRBJ2-7): GAGVSQSPSNKVTEKGKDVELRCDPISGHTALYWYRQSLGQGLEFLIYFQGNSAPDKSGLPSDRFSAERTGGSVSTLTIQRTQQEDSAVYLCASSRLGYEQYFGPGTRLTVT.

The V and J genes are TRBV30 and TRBJ2-3; D not certain. V lost 1 base and J 0 bases, leaving 8 bases between the germline ends. The CDR3 has 14 amino acids. The germline gives CDR1 GTSNPN, CDR2 SVGIG (reference sequence). The CDR3 is CAWSAGLSTDTQYF. The CDR3 DNA reads TGTGCCTGGAGTGCAGGCCTTAGCACAGATACGCAGTATTTT.

In its sample, this clonotype was seen a few times. The V and J genes are TRBV29-1 and TRBJ1-2; TRBD1 agrees at 10 bases. CDR3 length: 14 amino acids. Germline lookup yields CDR1 SQVTM and CDR2 ANQGSEA. Germline trimming cut 6 bases from V and 2 bases from J; bases unmatched to any gene: 6. DNA of the CDR3: TGCAGCGTGGAGCCGGGACAGGGGAACTATGGCTACACCTTC. Amino acid sequence: CSVEPGQGNYGYTF.

J is TRBJ1-1 and V is TRBV11-3; 8 nucleotides line up with TRBD1. Germline assignment: CDR1 SGHNT and CDR2 YENEEA. The CDR3 loop spans 14 amino acids. After removal of 5 bases from V and 5 bases from J, the junction contained 7 bases not matched to a gene. The DNA for the CDR3 is TGTGCCAGCAGCACACAGGGGGAATCGACTGAAGCTTTCTTT. This codes for CASSTQGESTEAFF.

The chain has TRBV6-2 or TRBV6-3 and TRBJ1-4, with D possibly TRBD1 on 6 matching bases. Trimming shortened V by 5 bases and J by 5 bases, and 18 bases separated the two germline ends. In germline, CDR1 is MNHEY, CDR2 SVGEGT. This CDR3 region has 16 residues. This CDR3 is CASSPGTRGQNEKLFF. The CDR3 nucleotides are TGTGCCAGCAGTCCCGGGACACGTGGACAGAATGAAAAACTGTTTTTT.

Only a few counts were recorded for this clonotype. The chain employs TRBV5-1 and TRBJ2-7; possible D gene TRBD1, 6 bases. The germline CDR1 and CDR2 sequences are SGHRS and YFSETQ. The CDR3 extends over 15 amino acids. V was trimmed by 4 bases and J by 2 bases, leaving 16 bases between them. CDR3 in amino acids: CASSDQGLGPYEQYF. CDR3 nucleotide sequence: TGCGCCAGCAGCGACCAGGGGTTGGGGCCCTACGAGCAGTACTTC.

This clonotype turned up a few times. The chain links TRBV6-2 or TRBV6-3 to TRBJ2-7, with D tentatively TRBD2 (5 bases). CDR1 is MNHEY, CDR2 SVGEGT, per germline. The CDR3 contains 16 residues. With 7 bases removed from V and 2 bases from J, the gap between germline ends came to 21 bases. CDR3 protein: CASTGLGESSTYEQYF. The CDR3 coding sequence is TGTGCCAGCACCGGACTCGGGGAGAGTTCCACCTACGAGCAGTACTTC.

In this sample, this clonotype turned up a few times. The CDR3 coding sequence is TGTGCCAGCAGCTCCACCGGGACAGGGGGGGCTGAAGCTTTCTTT. Its protein product is CASSSTGTGGAEAFF. V gene TRBV11-2 combines with J gene TRBJ1-1; 11 nucleotides match TRBD1. The germline V gene encodes CDR1 SGHAT and CDR2 FQNNGV. This CDR3 is 15 amino acids long. V lost 4 bases, J lost 6 bases, and 7 bases stayed unmatched. Combining the CDR3 with reference TRBV11-2 and TRBJ1-1 gives the whole variable domain EAGVAQSPRYKIIEKRQSVAFWCNPISGHATLYWYQQILGQGPKLLIQFQNNGVVDDSQLPKDRFSAERLKGVDSTLKIQPAKLEDSAVYLCASSSTGTGGAEAFFGQGTRLTVV.

This clonotype was observed a handful of times. The chain carries TRBV4-3 and TRBJ2-3, with 10 bases identical to TRBD2. The trim removed 0 bases at V and 1 base at J, leaving 4 bases unmatched. There are 17 residues in the CDR3. Per germline, CDR1 LGHNA and CDR2 YSLEER. CDR3 DNA: TGCGCCAGCAGCCAAGATAGGAGCGGGAGGGGCACAGATACGCAGTATTTT. Translated, it gives CASSQDRSGRGTDTQYF.

The table lists this clonotype with many counts. This sequence joins TRBV10-3 and TRBJ2-3; no firm D call. Germline loops: CDR1 ENHRY, CDR2 SYGVKD. The ends were cut back, 3 bases at V and 2 bases at J, with 6 bases in the middle. The CDR3 consists of 13 residues. CDR3 loop: CAISDPPTDTQYF. CDR3 bases: TGTGCCATCAGTGACCCCCCCACAGATACGCAGTATTTT.

This chain uses TRBV7-8 with TRBJ2-3; D is uncertain. Trimming left V 6 bases short and J 6 bases short, with 16 bases between. The germline CDR1 and CDR2 sequences are SGHVS and FQNEAQ. This CDR3 has 14 amino acids. This CDR3 reads CASRQPRWSDTQYF. CDR3 DNA sequence: TGTGCCAGCAGACAACCGAGGTGGTCGGATACGCAGTATTTT.

This clonotype came up a few times. In nucleotides, the CDR3 is TGTGCCAGCGGGTCCAGGGGCCTCGGCACAGATACGCAGTATTTT. Its translation: CASGSRGLGTDTQYF. The chain combines TRBV6-1 with TRBJ2-3; the D gene is possibly TRBD1 (6 bases). Germline CDR1 MNHNS, CDR2 SASEGT. Trimming shortened V by 8 bases and J by 1 base, and 16 bases separated the two germline ends. The CDR3 runs to 15 residues.